A single sample is the source of the 3 T cell receptor beta chains below, sequenced in a study of T-cell reconstitution after alpha-beta-depleted transplantation in children. Unique molecular identifiers were incorporated when the TCRbeta library was constructed. One entry per CDR3 protein results from TCRdb running MiXCR on the PCR reads. This sample carries approximately 630,000 distinct CDR3 sequences, about an eighth of them seen once, and the ten largest clones take around 0.8%. The input for sequencing was PBMCs, taken before TCRalphabeta/CD19-depleted stem cell transplant. Receptors originate from a girl aged 2 to 9 with congenital amegakaryocytic thrombocytopenia, due to receive a stem cell transplant.

This clonotype was recorded many times. The rearrangement joins TRBV3-1 to TRBJ2-3; TRBD2 is a possible D gene (5 bases). CDR1 is LGHDT and CDR2 is YNNKEL in the germline V gene (reference sequence). Trimming took off 2 bases at V and 2 bases at J, with 11 bases between the two ends. The length of the CDR3 is 15 residues. CDR3 in amino acids: CASSQLGENTDTQYF. The CDR3 coding sequence is TGTGCCAGCAGCCAACTCGGGGAGAACACAGATACGCAGTATTTT.

Many counts were recorded for this clonotype. The rearrangement uses TRBV20-1 and TRBJ2-1; 14 nucleotides agree with TRBD2. After removal of 6 bases from V and 9 bases from J, the junction contained 10 bases not matched to a gene. The CDR3 extends over 15 amino acids. Germline V gene data show CDR1 as DFQATT and CDR2 as SNEGSKA (reference sequence). CDR3 protein: CSAGTSGSYSSEQFF. The CDR3 nucleotides are TGCAGTGCGGGGACTAGCGGGAGTTATTCCTCTGAGCAGTTCTTC.

This clonotype was picked up a small number of times. The chain's CDR3 is CASSFGDRDPRAEKLFF. The CDR3, as DNA: TGTGCCAGCAGCTTCGGGGACAGGGATCCGAGGGCTGAAAAACTGTTTTTT. This chain joins TRBV7-9 and TRBJ1-4; 9 bases line up with TRBD1. The germline gives CDR1 SEHNR, CDR2 FQNEAQ (reference sequence). V lost 3 bases and J lost 7; bases outside the gene matches: 12. This CDR3 spans 17 amino acids.